The 24 T cell receptor beta chains in this list originate from one sample, sequenced in a study of cytomegalovirus exposure and HLA in healthy donors (dated by TCRdb to 2017 to 2019). Libraries were prepared through the immunoSEQ multiplex PCR assay. A mixture of 60 forward primers for TCR Vbeta segments and 13 reverse primers for TCR Jbeta segments was used in the multiplex PCR. TCRdb mirrors the immuneACCESS table, restricted to in-frame sequences. Some clones are absent from its copies; in checked studies, under half trace to an unresolved V gene, and the reason for the others is unknown. This sample has around 65,000 clones in its table, and about 72% of those were observed once. The top ten clones comprise less than 3.5% of the sample. What was sequenced was PBMCs. The receptors come from a girl aged 10 to 17 in good health and CMV-seropositive.

This clone has a single count. The chain uses TRBV2 and TRBJ2-1, with D possibly TRBD1 on 6 matching bases. Germline CDR1 is SNHLY and CDR2 is FYNNEI. Trimming took off 10 bases at V and 4 bases at J, with 14 bases between the two ends. The CDR3 is 13 residues long. The CDR3 sequence: CATRDKLYNEQFF. In nucleotides, the CDR3 is TGTGCCACCCGGGACAAACTATACAATGAGCAGTTCTTC.

The rearrangement links TRBV10-2 to TRBJ1-2; 9 bases agree with TRBD1. CDR3 size: 11 residues. CDR1 and CDR2 (germline): WSHSY, SAAADI. V trimming: 8 bases; J trimming: 8 bases; junction bases outside the gene matches: 3. The CDR3 DNA is TGCGCCAGCTGGGACAGGGACGGCTACACCTTC. Amino acid sequence: CASWDRDGYTF.

This chain links TRBV5-4 with TRBJ2-5, with a possible D match to TRBD2 (6 bases). Trimming removed 4 bases from V and 4 bases from J, with 26 bases in between. Germline CDR1 is SGHNT and CDR2 is YYREEE (reference sequence). The CDR3 has 18 residues. The DNA for the CDR3 is TGTGCCAGCAGCAAGGGGCCCGAGGTTGGGGGACTTGGAGAGACCCAGTACTTC. Translating gives CASSKGPEVGGLGETQYF.

This chain uses TRBV5-4 with TRBJ2-7; no definite D call. V was cut by 0 bases and J by 1 base, with 5 bases left in between. The CDR3 extends over 13 amino acids. Germline V gives CDR1 SGHNT, CDR2 YYREEE (reference sequence). DNA for the CDR3: TGTGCCAGCAGCTTGGTCAGTTCCTACGAGCAGTACTTC. Residues: CASSLVSSYEQYF.

The chain is built from TRBV5-5 and TRBJ1-5, with 9 bases matching TRBD1. In germline, CDR1 is SGHKS, CDR2 YYEKEE (reference sequence). Germline trimming cut 2 bases from V and 4 bases from J; bases unmatched to any gene: 1. This CDR3 has 14 residues. CDR3 loop: CASSFGTGNQPQHF. In DNA, the CDR3 is TGTGCCAGCAGCTTCGGGACAGGGAATCAGCCCCAGCATTTT. The full variable domain, completed using reference TRBV5-5 and TRBJ1-5, is DAGVTQSPTHLIKTRGQQVTLRCSPISGHKSVSWYQQVLGQGPQFIFQYYEKEERGRGNFPDRFSARQFPNYSSELNVNALLLGDSALYLCASSFGTGNQPQHFGDGTRLSIL.

The rearrangement joins TRBV9 to TRBJ2-3; D remains ambiguous. The V gene lost 4 bases and the J gene lost 4 bases, with 16 bases spanning the gap. This CDR3 is built from 15 residues. Germline assignment: CDR1 SGDLS and CDR2 YYNGEE. CDR3 sequence: CASSPRNVEADTQYF. The DNA for the CDR3 is TGTGCCAGCAGCCCTAGGAATGTCGAAGCAGATACGCAGTATTTT.

The genes are TRBV29-1 and TRBJ2-5, with 7 bases fitting TRBD1. V shed 7 bases and J 1 base; nucleotides not matched to a gene: 6. Looked up from germline, CDR1 is SQVTM and CDR2 is ANQGSEA. The CDR3 covers 13 residues. DNA of the CDR3: TGCAGCGCCCCACAGGGGATCCAAGAGACCCAGTACTTC. Its translation is CSAPQGIQETQYF.

The CDR3 coding sequence is TGTGCCAGCAGCCCGCTGGGACTAAACTACGAGCAGTACTTC. Translation gives CASSPLGLNYEQYF. The V call is TRBV7-9, the J call TRBJ2-7; TRBD2 aligns across 7 bases. Looked up from germline, CDR1 is SEHNR and CDR2 is FQNEAQ (reference sequence). CDR3 length equals 14 residues. V shed 5 bases, J shed 3 bases, and the junction held 7 bases outside the gene matches. The complete variable domain, with remaining parts taken from reference TRBV7-9 and TRBJ2-7, reads DTGVSQNPRHKITKRGQNVTFRCDPISEHNRLYWYRQTLGQGPEFLTYFQNEAQLEKSRLLSDRFSAERPKGSFSTLEIQRTEQGDSAMYLCASSPLGLNYEQYFGPGTRLTVT.

The rearrangement joins TRBV6-5 to TRBJ1-2; D perhaps matches TRBD1 (5 bases). There are 14 residues in the CDR3. Germline V CDR1 and CDR2: MNHEY, SVGAGI. Deletions cut 4 bases from V and 8 bases from J, with 17 bases between. Written as DNA, the CDR3 is TGTGCCAGCAGTTCCTCGGGGCAGGGAAGAGGCTACACCTTC. Residues: CASSSSGQGRGYTF.

Only one count was recorded for this clone. The chain employs TRBV7-8 and TRBJ2-6, with unresolved D. Germline CDR1 SGHVS, CDR2 FQNEAQ. The CDR3 totals 15 residues. V was pared by 1 base and J by 1 base, with 5 bases between. CDR3 DNA: TGTGCCAGCAGCTTAGGGAGATCTGGGGCCAACGTCCTGACTTTC. Encoded protein: CASSLGRSGANVLTF.

The genes are TRBV2 and TRBJ2-7, with TRBD1 matching 7 bases. Germline V gene data show CDR1 as SNHLY and CDR2 as FYNNEI. The CDR3 runs 13 residues. The ends lost 7 bases at V and 5 bases at J; junction bases unmatched: 8. CDR3 nucleotide sequence: TGTGCCAGCATGAAGACAGGGATCAACGAGCAGTACTTC. Translating gives CASMKTGINEQYF.

The chain links TRBV6-5 to TRBJ1-2; 10 nucleotides align to TRBD1. The germline V gene has CDR1 MNHEY and CDR2 SVGAGI. J gave up 7 bases and V 2 bases, and 7 bases lay outside the gene matches. The CDR3 spans 15 residues. CDR3 amino acids: CASSYARQGAFGYTF. In DNA, the CDR3 is TGTGCCAGCAGTTACGCGAGACAGGGGGCTTTTGGCTACACCTTC.

This chain uses TRBV11-2 with TRBJ2-7; 10 nucleotides match TRBD1. CDR3 size: 15 residues. The germline gives CDR1 SGHAT, CDR2 FQNNGV. With V trimmed by 5 bases and J by 4 bases, 8 bases remained unmatched. The CDR3 sequence: CASSVQGTGVYEQYF. The CDR3 bases are TGTGCCAGCAGCGTACAGGGGACAGGGGTTTACGAGCAGTACTTC.

This clone was seen more than once but under ten times. The chain joins TRBV7-9 to TRBJ1-4; 11 bases match TRBD1. The CDR3 length is 16 residues. The V and J ends lost 5 bases and 5 bases, in that order; junction bases with no gene match: 7. Germline CDR1 is SEHNR and CDR2 is FQNEAQ (reference sequence). CDR3 coding DNA: TGTGCCAGCAGCCCCGGGACAGGGGGGGAAAATGAAAAACTGTTTTTT. Amino acid sequence: CASSPGTGGENEKLFF.

This chain uses TRBV28 with TRBJ2-2; 8 bases line up with TRBD1. Per germline, CDR1 MDHEN and CDR2 SYDVKM. V lost 2 bases and J lost 5; bases outside the gene matches: 1. This CDR3 is 14 amino acids long. CDR3 nucleotides: TGTGCCAGCAGTTTAAGGACAGGGACCGGGGAGCTGTTTTTT. Its translation is CASSLRTGTGELFF.

J is TRBJ2-7 and V is TRBV9; a weak D match, TRBD1 (5 bases). V lost 3 bases, J lost 2 bases, and 12 bases lay in between. The germline V gene encodes CDR1 SGDLS and CDR2 YYNGEE. This CDR3 region has 14 residues. This CDR3 reads CASSGVDSAYEQYF. Written as DNA, the CDR3 is TGTGCCAGCAGCGGTGTCGACAGCGCCTACGAGCAGTACTTC. Full variable domain (rest looked up from reference TRBV9 and TRBJ2-7): DSGVTQTPKHLITATGQRVTLRCSPRSGDLSVYWYQQSLDQGLQFLIQYYNGEERAKGNILERFSAQQFPDLHSELNLSSLELGDSALYFCASSGVDSAYEQYFGPGTRLTVT.

This clone was detected once. CDR3 protein: CASSFGQEPYEQYF. CDR3 coding DNA: TGTGCCAGCAGCTTCGGACAAGAGCCATACGAGCAGTACTTC. The V and J genes are TRBV6-1 and TRBJ2-7; possible D gene TRBD1, 5 bases. The V gene lost 6 bases and the J gene lost 4 bases, with 16 bases spanning the gap. This CDR3 contains 14 residues. Germline V lookup: CDR1 MNHNS, CDR2 SASEGT.

This clone was counted only a few times. The V and J genes are TRBV6-1 and TRBJ1-4; TRBD1 matches 9 bases. The CDR3 contains 15 residues. Unmatched junction bases numbered 4, after V lost 0 bases and J lost 8 bases. Per germline, CDR1 MNHNS and CDR2 SASEGT. CDR3 residues: CASSEALGQGEKLFF. Written as DNA, the CDR3 is TGTGCCAGCAGTGAAGCGCTGGGACAGGGAGAAAAACTGTTTTTT.

This chain links TRBV7-9 with TRBJ2-1, with 10 bases identical to TRBD1. The CDR3 has 18 residues. In germline, CDR1 is SEHNR, CDR2 FQNEAQ (reference sequence). V lost 3 bases, J lost 8 bases, and 16 bases stayed unmatched. CDR3 amino acids: CASSFGRIGQGERDEQFF. CDR3 coding DNA: TGTGCCAGCAGCTTTGGACGCATAGGACAGGGGGAAAGGGATGAGCAGTTCTTC.

This clone showed up just once. The gene calls are TRBV4-1 and TRBJ1-1, with 7 bases aligning to TRBD1. CDR1 MGHRA and CDR2 YSYEKL come from the germline V gene. With 4 bases clipped from V and 6 bases from J, the junction kept 5 bases outside the gene matches. The CDR3 loop spans 13 amino acids. In DNA, the CDR3 is TGCGCCAGCAGCCTGGGCAGGGGGGCTGAAGCTTTCTTT. This gives the protein CASSLGRGAEAFF.

This rearrangement joins TRBV5-4 to TRBJ2-1, with TRBD2 identical over 8 bases. Germline V CDR1 and CDR2: SGHNT, YYREEE (reference sequence). The CDR3 loop spans 15 amino acids. V lost 3 bases, J lost 3 bases, and 5 bases stayed unmatched. CDR3: CASSSALAGYNEQFF. DNA for the CDR3: TGTGCCAGCAGCTCTGCGCTAGCGGGCTACAATGAGCAGTTCTTC.

This chain uses TRBV21-1 with TRBJ2-7; the D call TRBD2 from the table was never checked on the DNA. TRBV21-1 is deemed a pseudogene. This CDR3 has 16 amino acids. The CDR3 reads CASSKGTSGSRYEQYF. The CDR3 bases are TGTGCCAGCAGCAAAGGGACTAGCGGGAGTAGATACGAGCAGTACTTC.

CDR3 DNA: TGTGCCAGCAGTTTGGAGGGGGAGACCCAGTACTTC. It encodes CASSLEGETQYF. V gene TRBV27 combines with J gene TRBJ2-5; tentative D call: TRBD2 (6 bases). Trimming removed 3 bases from V and 5 bases from J, with 7 bases in between. The CDR3 has 12 residues. Germline CDR1 reads MNHEY; CDR2 reads SMNVEV (reference sequence).

This clone was seen a handful of times. The chain uses TRBV4-1 and TRBJ1-1, with D possibly matching TRBD1 (6 bases). Germline lookup yields CDR1 MGHRA and CDR2 YSYEKL. The CDR3 sequence is 14 residues long. Between the trimmed V and J ends, which lost 4 bases and 4 bases, there was a span of 13 bases. The CDR3 DNA follows: TGCGCCAGCAGCCGCCCACAGGGAACCACTGAAGCTTTCTTT. Protein: CASSRPQGTTEAFF.